The 17 T cell receptor beta chains below were found in one sample sequenced in a study of blood T cell repertoires in COVID-19. Clones were sequenced by immunoSEQ multiplex PCR, and TCRdb holds only the in-frame ones, with some missing. This table holds approximately 170,000 clones, less than 80% found once. The sequenced sample consisted of peripheral blood. Receptor source: a woman in her 50s with acute or convalescent COVID-19.

This sequence joins TRBV10-2 and TRBJ1-1; D remains ambiguous. The germline V gene has CDR1 WSHSY and CDR2 SAAADI. Trimming stripped 3 bases from V and 1 base from J, with 12 bases between. The CDR3 totals 15 residues. The CDR3 here is CASSDPSPANTEAFF. CDR3 bases: TGCGCCAGCAGTGATCCTAGTCCGGCGAACACTGAAGCTTTCTTT.

A few counts support this clone. This chain links TRBV25-1 with TRBJ1-3; 9 bases match TRBD1. V lost 1 base, J lost 5 bases, and 6 bases stayed unmatched. CDR3 length: 16 amino acids. Germline CDR1 MGHDK, CDR2 SYGVNS. The CDR3 bases are TGTGCCAGCAGTGAATCACGGGGGACAGGGAGAAACACCATATATTTT. Protein product: CASSESRGTGRNTIYF.

The chain is built from TRBV29-1 and TRBJ1-1; TRBD1 might be the D (5 bases). V gave up 8 bases and J gave up 4 bases, with 14 bases separating them. The CDR3 is 12 amino acids. Looked up from germline, CDR1 is SQVTM and CDR2 is ANQGSEA. This chain's CDR3 is CSHSAGGTEAFF. For the CDR3, the DNA is TGCAGCCACTCGGCGGGGGGCACTGAAGCTTTCTTT. Full variable domain (remainder filled in from reference TRBV29-1 and TRBJ1-1): SAVISQKPSRDICQRGTSLTIQCQVDSQVTMMFWYRQQPGQSLTLIATANQGSEATYESGFVIDKFPISRPNLTFSTLTVSNMSPEDSSIYLCSHSAGGTEAFFGQGTRLTVV.

This sequence joins TRBV6-1 and TRBJ2-7; D uncertain. Germline-derived CDR1 and CDR2 are MNHNS and SASEGT. The CDR3 consists of 14 residues. Trimming left V 3 bases short and J 5 bases short, with 14 bases between. Here the CDR3 DNA reads TGTGCCAGCAGTGAGACCCGCTATCGGGACGAGCAGTACTTC. Translating gives CASSETRYRDEQYF.

The chain recombines TRBV7-2 with TRBJ2-5; TRBD1 agrees at 9 bases. CDR1 is SGHTA, CDR2 FQGNSA, per germline. This CDR3 is 14 amino acids long. The V segment lost 4 bases and the J segment 1 base; nucleotides outside the gene matches: 1. The CDR3, as DNA: TGTGCCAGCAGCTCGGGACAGGGCCAAGAGACCCAGTACTTC. Translating it yields CASSSGQGQETQYF. Drawing the rest from reference TRBV7-2 and TRBJ2-5, the complete variable domain is GAGVSQSPSNKVTEKGKDVELRCDPISGHTALYWYRQSLGQGLEFLIYFQGNSAPDKSGLPSDRFSAERTGGSVSTLTIQRTQQEDSAVYLCASSSGQGQETQYFGPGTRLLVL.

The chain recombines TRBV4-1 with TRBJ2-1; the match to TRBD2 covers 9 bases. CDR1 MGHRA and CDR2 YSYEKL come from the germline V gene. The trim removed 0 bases at V and 0 bases at J, leaving 12 bases unmatched. The CDR3 has 20 residues. CDR3 loop: CASSQEYVRSGSPSYNEQFF. The CDR3 DNA reads TGCGCCAGCAGCCAAGAATACGTGCGTAGCGGGAGCCCCTCCTACAATGAGCAGTTCTTC.

The chain employs TRBV18 and TRBJ1-5, with 7 nucleotides matching TRBD1. CDR3 length: 15 amino acids. V lost 3 bases to trimming and J lost 9 bases; unmatched junction nucleotides: 11. CDR1 is KGHSH and CDR2 is LQKENI in the germline V gene. The CDR3 sequence is CASSPGQLEVGPQHF. The CDR3 DNA is TGTGCCAGCTCACCGGGACAGCTGGAAGTGGGGCCCCAGCATTTT.

The V call is TRBV15, the J call TRBJ1-6, with D uncertain. Per the germline V gene, CDR1 is LNHNV and CDR2 is YYDKDF (reference sequence). V dropped 2 bases and J dropped 7 bases, with 9 bases sitting between them. The CDR3 contains 14 residues. CDR3: CATSRQAENSPLHF. The CDR3 coding sequence is TGTGCCACCAGCAGACAGGCCGAAAATTCACCCCTCCACTTT.

This clone was observed a single time. The chain recombines TRBV3-1 (or the pseudogene TRBV3-2) with TRBJ2-2, with D tentatively TRBD2 (5 bases). The length of the CDR3 is 15 residues. Trimming shortened V by 2 bases and J by 4 bases, and 11 bases separated the two germline ends. Germline lookup yields CDR1 LGHDT and CDR2 YNNKEL (reference sequence). CDR3 protein: CASSQRGYGTGELFF. DNA of the CDR3: TGTGCCAGCAGCCAACGAGGGTACGGCACCGGGGAGCTGTTTTTT.

In DNA form, the CDR3 reads TGCGCCAGCAGCTCGGGACAGGGGACCTATGGCTACACCTTC. Amino acid sequence: CASSSGQGTYGYTF. The V gene is TRBV5-1, the J gene TRBJ1-2; 10 bases line up with TRBD1. After removal of 3 bases from V and 4 bases from J, the junction contained 3 bases not matched to a gene. Germline assignment: CDR1 SGHRS and CDR2 YFSETQ. CDR3 length: 14 residues. Variable domain in full (rest from reference TRBV5-1 and TRBJ1-2): KAGVTQTPRYLIKTRGQQVTLSCSPISGHRSVSWYQQTPGQGLQFLFEYFSETQRNKGNFPGRFSGRQFSNSRSEMNVSTLELGDSALYLCASSSGQGTYGYTFGSGTRLTVV.

The V call is TRBV6-6, the J call TRBJ2-4; 9 bases align to TRBD1. This CDR3 spans 20 amino acids. The germline CDR1 and CDR2 sequences are MNHNY and SVGAGI (reference sequence). V was pared by 5 bases and J by 0 bases, with 17 bases of the junction left unmatched. The chain's CDR3 is CASSPSDRGLLISAKNIQYF. The CDR3 DNA is TGTGCCAGCAGTCCATCGGACAGGGGTTTACTCATTTCAGCCAAAAACATTCAGTACTTC.

This clone was counted a single time. The chain combines TRBV13 with TRBJ2-2, with 8 bases matching TRBD1. The CDR3 covers 15 residues. Looked up from germline, CDR1 is PRHDT and CDR2 is FYEKMQ (reference sequence). Losses at the gene ends were 0 bases for V and 8 bases for J; bases not matched to a gene: 5. The CDR3 loop reads CASSLGDRAEGELFF. In DNA, the CDR3 is TGTGCCAGCAGCTTAGGGGACAGGGCTGAAGGGGAGCTGTTTTTT.

The chain couples TRBV5-4 to TRBJ2-7; TRBD1 aligns across 8 bases. The CDR3 is 16 amino acids. Losses at the gene ends were 2 bases for V and 4 bases for J; bases not matched to a gene: 11. The germline V gene has CDR1 SGHNT and CDR2 YYREEE (reference sequence). This CDR3 is CASSLGQGLSGYEQYF. The CDR3, as DNA: TGTGCCAGCAGCTTAGGACAGGGTTTATCGGGGTACGAGCAGTACTTC.

This clone was detected only a few times. The V gene is TRBV3-1 (or the pseudogene TRBV3-2), the J gene TRBJ1-2; 11 bases are a match to TRBD1. CDR1 is LGHDT and CDR2 is YNNKEL in the germline V gene (reference sequence). CDR3 size: 14 residues. V lost 5 bases, J lost 8 bases, and 7 bases stayed unmatched. The CDR3 DNA is TGTGCCAGCAGCAACTGGGACAGGGGGGCCGGCTACACCTTC. It is translated as CASSNWDRGAGYTF.

The chain carries TRBV13 and TRBJ1-4; 10 nucleotides line up with TRBD1. There are 14 residues in the CDR3. In germline, CDR1 is PRHDT, CDR2 FYEKMQ (reference sequence). V trimming: 5 bases; J trimming: 8 bases; junction bases outside the gene matches: 5. CDR3 protein: CASSQDRGREKLFF. CDR3 nucleotide sequence: TGTGCCAGCAGCCAAGACAGGGGGCGAGAAAAACTGTTTTTT.

This chain connects TRBV29-1 to TRBJ2-1; 8 bases map to TRBD2. CDR1 and CDR2 (germline): SQVTM, ANQGSEA. After removal of 6 bases from V and 2 bases from J, the junction contained 6 bases not matched to a gene. This CDR3 region has 14 residues. CDR3 DNA: TGCAGCGTCACAGCGGGAGCACCCTACAATGAGCAGTTCTTC. Translated: CSVTAGAPYNEQFF.

The rearrangement uses TRBV5-1 and TRBJ1-4; 7 positions match TRBD1. CDR3 length equals 16 residues. Germline CDR1 and CDR2: SGHRS and YFSETQ. The V and J ends lost 4 bases and 0 bases, in that order; junction bases with no gene match: 6. The CDR3 sequence: CASSRDSRATNEKLFF. In nucleotides, the CDR3 is TGCGCCAGCAGCCGGGACAGCCGAGCAACTAATGAAAAACTGTTTTTT.